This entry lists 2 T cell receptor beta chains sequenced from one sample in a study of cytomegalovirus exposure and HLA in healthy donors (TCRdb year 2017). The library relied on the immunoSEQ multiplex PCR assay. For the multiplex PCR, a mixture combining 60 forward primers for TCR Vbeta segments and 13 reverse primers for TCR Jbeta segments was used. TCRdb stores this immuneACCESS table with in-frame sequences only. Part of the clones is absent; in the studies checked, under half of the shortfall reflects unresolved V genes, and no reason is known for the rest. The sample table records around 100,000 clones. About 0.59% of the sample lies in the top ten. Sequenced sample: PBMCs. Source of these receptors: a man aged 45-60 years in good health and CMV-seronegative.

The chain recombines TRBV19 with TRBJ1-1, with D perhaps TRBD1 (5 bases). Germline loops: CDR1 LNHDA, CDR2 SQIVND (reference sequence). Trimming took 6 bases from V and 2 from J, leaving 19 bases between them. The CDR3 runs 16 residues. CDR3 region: CASRQELQVRNTEAFF. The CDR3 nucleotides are TGTGCCAGTAGACAAGAATTACAGGTCAGAAACACTGAAGCTTTCTTT.

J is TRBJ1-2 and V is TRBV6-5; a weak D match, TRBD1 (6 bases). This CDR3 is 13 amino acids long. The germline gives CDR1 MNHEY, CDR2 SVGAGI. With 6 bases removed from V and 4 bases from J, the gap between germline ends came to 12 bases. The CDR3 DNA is TGTGCCAGCAGCCAGGACAGTCCCTATGGCTACACCTTC. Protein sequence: CASSQDSPYGYTF.